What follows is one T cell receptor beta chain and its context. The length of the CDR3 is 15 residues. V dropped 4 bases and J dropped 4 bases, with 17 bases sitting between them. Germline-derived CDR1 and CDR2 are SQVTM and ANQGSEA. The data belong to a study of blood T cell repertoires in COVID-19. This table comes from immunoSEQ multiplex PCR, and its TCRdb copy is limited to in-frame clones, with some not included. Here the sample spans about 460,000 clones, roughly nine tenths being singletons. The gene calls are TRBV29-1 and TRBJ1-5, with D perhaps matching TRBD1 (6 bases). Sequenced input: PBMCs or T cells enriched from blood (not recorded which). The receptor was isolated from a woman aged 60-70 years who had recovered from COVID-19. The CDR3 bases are TGCAGCGTTGGGTTCCAGGGGTCCAGTAATCAGCCCCAGCATTTT. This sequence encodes CSVGFQGSSNQPQHF.